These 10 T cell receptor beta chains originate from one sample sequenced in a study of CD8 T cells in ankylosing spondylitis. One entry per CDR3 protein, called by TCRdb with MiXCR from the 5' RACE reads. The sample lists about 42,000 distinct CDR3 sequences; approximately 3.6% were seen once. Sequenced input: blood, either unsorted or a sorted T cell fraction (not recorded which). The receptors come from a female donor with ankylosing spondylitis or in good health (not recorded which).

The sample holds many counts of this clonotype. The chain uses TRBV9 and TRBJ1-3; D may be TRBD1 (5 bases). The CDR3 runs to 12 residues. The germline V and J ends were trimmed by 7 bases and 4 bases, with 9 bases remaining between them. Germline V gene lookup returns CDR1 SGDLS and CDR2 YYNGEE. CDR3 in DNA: TGTGCCAGCTCCGGGGGGGGAAACACCATATATTTT. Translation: CASSGGGNTIYF. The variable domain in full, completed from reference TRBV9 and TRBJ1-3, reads DSGVTQTPKHLITATGQRVTLRCSPRSGDLSVYWYQQSLDQGLQFLIQYYNGEERAKGNILERFSAQQFPDLHSELNLSSLELGDSALYFCASSGGGNTIYFGEGSWLTVV.

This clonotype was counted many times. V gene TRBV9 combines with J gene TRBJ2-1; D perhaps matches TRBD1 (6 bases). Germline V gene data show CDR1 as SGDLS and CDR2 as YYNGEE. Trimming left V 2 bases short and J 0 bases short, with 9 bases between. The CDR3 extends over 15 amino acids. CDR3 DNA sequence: TGTGCCAGCAGCGTTGCCAGGGGCTCCTACAATGAGCAGTTCTTC. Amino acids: CASSVARGSYNEQFF.

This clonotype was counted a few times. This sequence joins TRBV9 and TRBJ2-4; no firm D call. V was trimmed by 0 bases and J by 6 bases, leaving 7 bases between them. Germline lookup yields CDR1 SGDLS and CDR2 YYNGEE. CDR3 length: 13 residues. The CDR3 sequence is CASSVDLLNIQYF. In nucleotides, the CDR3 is TGTGCCAGCAGCGTAGATCTGCTAAACATTCAGTACTTC.

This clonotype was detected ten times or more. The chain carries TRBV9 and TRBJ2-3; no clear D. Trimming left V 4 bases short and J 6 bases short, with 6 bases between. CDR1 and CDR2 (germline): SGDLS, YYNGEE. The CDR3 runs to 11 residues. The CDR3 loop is CASSPHDTQYF. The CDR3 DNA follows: TGTGCCAGCAGCCCTCATGATACGCAGTATTTT.

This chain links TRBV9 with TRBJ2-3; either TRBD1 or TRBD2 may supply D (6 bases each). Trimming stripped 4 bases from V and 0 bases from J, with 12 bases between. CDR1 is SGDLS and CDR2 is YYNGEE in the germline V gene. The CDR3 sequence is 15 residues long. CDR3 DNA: TGTGCCAGCAGCCCAAGGGGGACTAGCACAGATACGCAGTATTTT. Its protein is CASSPRGTSTDTQYF.

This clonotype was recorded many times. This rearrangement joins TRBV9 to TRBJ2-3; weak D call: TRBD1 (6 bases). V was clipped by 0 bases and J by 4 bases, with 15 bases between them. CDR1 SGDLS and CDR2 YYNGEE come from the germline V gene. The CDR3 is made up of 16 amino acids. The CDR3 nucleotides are TGTGCCAGCAGCGTAGAACAGGGAAGAGGGCCAGATACGCAGTATTTT. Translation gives CASSVEQGRGPDTQYF.

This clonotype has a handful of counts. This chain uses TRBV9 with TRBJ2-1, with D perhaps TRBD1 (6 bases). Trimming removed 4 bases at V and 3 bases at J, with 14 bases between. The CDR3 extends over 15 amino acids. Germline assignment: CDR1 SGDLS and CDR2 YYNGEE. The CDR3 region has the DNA TGTGCCAGCAGCAAACAGGGTAGGAGCTACAATGAGCAGTTCTTC. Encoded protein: CASSKQGRSYNEQFF. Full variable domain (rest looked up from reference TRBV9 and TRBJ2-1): DSGVTQTPKHLITATGQRVTLRCSPRSGDLSVYWYQQSLDQGLQFLIQYYNGEERAKGNILERFSAQQFPDLHSELNLSSLELGDSALYFCASSKQGRSYNEQFFGPGTRLTVL.

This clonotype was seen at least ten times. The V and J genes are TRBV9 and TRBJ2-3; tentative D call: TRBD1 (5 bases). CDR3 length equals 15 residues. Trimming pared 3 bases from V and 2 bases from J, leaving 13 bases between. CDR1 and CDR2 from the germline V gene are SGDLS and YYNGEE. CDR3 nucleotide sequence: TGTGCCAGCAGCGCCTCAGGGTTACCCACAGATACGCAGTATTTT. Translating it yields CASSASGLPTDTQYF. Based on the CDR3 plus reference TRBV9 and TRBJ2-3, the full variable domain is DSGVTQTPKHLITATGQRVTLRCSPRSGDLSVYWYQQSLDQGLQFLIQYYNGEERAKGNILERFSAQQFPDLHSELNLSSLELGDSALYFCASSASGLPTDTQYFGPGTRLTVL.

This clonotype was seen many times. Written as DNA, the CDR3 is TGTGCCAGCAGCGTAGAAGGGGCAGGTCAGCCCCAGCATTTT. It specifies CASSVEGAGQPQHF. The J gene is TRBJ1-5, the V gene TRBV9, with D possibly being TRBD1 (5 bases). CDR3 length: 14 amino acids. The V and J ends lost 0 bases and 6 bases respectively, with 10 bases between them. Germline loops: CDR1 SGDLS, CDR2 YYNGEE.

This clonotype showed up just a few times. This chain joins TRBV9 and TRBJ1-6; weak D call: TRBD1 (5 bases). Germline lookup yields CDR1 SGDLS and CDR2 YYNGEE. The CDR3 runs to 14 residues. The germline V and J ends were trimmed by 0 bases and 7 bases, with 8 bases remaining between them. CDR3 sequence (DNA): TGTGCCAGCAGCGTAGAAGGGACCAATTCACCCCTCCACTTT. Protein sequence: CASSVEGTNSPLHF. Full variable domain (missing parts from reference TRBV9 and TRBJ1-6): DSGVTQTPKHLITATGQRVTLRCSPRSGDLSVYWYQQSLDQGLQFLIQYYNGEERAKGNILERFSAQQFPDLHSELNLSSLELGDSALYFCASSVEGTNSPLHFGNGTRLTVT.